This section outlines one TCR beta chain sequence together with its context. This specimen belongs to a study of blood T cell repertoires in COVID-19. Whole-study context: The study drew acute and convalescent COVID-19 samples from the United States, Italy and Spain.

TCRdb keeps only in-frame clones here, not all; method: immunoSEQ multiplex PCR. The sample shows 120,000 to 150,000 clones, 82% of them seen only once. The V gene lost 3 bases and the J gene lost 4 bases, with 7 bases spanning the gap. This CDR3 has 12 amino acids. The germline CDR1 and CDR2 sequences are GTSNPN and SVGIG (reference sequence). The V and J genes are TRBV30 and TRBJ1-5; unclear D gene. Sequencing used peripheral blood. This receptor was identified in a human donor with acute or convalescent COVID-19. The donor label of this sample is uncertain. CDR3 sequence: CAWRKLNQPQHF. The CDR3 DNA follows: TGTGCCTGGAGGAAGCTAAATCAGCCCCAGCATTTT. Complete variable domain (other parts from reference TRBV30 and TRBJ1-5): SQTIHQWPATLVQPVGSPLSLECTVEGTSNPNLYWYRQAAGRGLQLLFYSVGIGQISSEVPQNLSASRPQDRQFILSSKKLLLSDSGFYLCAWRKLNQPQHFGDGTRLSIL.